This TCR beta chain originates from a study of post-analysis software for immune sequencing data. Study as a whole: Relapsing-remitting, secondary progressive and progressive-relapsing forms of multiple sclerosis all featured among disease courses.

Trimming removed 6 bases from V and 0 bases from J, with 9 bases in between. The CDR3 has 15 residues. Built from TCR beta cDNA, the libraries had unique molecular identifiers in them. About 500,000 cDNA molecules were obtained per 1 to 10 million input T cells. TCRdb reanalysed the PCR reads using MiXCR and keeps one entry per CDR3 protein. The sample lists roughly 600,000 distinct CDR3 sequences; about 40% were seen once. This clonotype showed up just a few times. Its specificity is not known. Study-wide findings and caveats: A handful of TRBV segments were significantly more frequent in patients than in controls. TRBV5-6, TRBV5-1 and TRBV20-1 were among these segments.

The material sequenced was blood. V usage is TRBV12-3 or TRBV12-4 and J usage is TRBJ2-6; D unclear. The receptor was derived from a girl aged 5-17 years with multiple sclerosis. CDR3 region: CASRLDTSGANVLTF. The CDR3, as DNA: TGTGCCAGCAGGTTGGATACCTCTGGGGCCAACGTCCTGACTTTC.